This T cell receptor (beta chain) was identified during a study of identical twins. V was pared by 3 bases and J by 5 bases, with 15 bases between. Germline CDR1 SGHDT, CDR2 YYEEEE. This CDR3 contains 15 residues. TCRdb itself ran the 5' RACE reads through MiXCR, one entry per CDR3 protein. In the table there are roughly 720,000 distinct CDR3 sequences, 15% to 20% of which are singletons. These data were also reused for a study on T cells expressing NK-cell markers. That paper states: HCMV serostatus: seven of eight sequenced donors positive, one negative.

Sequencing was done on a sample of PBMCs. The TCR was taken from a woman aged 18-30 years in good health. This chain joins TRBV5-6 and TRBJ2-1, with D possibly matching TRBD2 (6 bases). Here the CDR3 reads CASSWGWRADNEQFF. The CDR3 region has the DNA TGTGCCAGCAGCTGGGGTTGGAGGGCGGACAATGAGCAGTTCTTC.